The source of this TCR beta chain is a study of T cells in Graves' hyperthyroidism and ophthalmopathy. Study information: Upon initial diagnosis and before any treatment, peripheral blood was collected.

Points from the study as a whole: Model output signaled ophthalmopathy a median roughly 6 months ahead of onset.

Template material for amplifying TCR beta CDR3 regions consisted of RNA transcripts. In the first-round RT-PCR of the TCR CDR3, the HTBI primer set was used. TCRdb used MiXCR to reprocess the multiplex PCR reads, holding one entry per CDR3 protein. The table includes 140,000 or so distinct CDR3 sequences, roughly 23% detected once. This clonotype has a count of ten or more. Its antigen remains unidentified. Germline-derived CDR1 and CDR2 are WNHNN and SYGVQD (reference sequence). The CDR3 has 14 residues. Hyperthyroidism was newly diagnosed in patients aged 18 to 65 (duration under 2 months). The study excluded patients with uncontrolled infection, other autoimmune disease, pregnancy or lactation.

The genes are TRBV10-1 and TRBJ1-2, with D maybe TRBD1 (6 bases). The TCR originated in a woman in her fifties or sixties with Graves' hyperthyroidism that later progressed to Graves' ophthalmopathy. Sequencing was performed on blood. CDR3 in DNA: TGCGCTGTTCCAGGGGACACTCCTAACTATGGCTACACCTTC. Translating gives CAVPGDTPNYGYTF.